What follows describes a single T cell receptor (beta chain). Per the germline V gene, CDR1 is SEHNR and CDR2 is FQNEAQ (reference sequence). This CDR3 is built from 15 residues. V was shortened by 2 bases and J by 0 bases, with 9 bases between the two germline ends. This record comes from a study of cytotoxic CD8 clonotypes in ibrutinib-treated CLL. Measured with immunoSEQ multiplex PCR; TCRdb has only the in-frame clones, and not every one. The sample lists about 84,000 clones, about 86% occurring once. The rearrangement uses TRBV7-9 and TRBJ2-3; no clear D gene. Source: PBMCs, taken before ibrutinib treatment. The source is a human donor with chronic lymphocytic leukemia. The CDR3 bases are TGTGCCAGCAGCTTATCCGTGGTGAGCACAGATACGCAGTATTTT. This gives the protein CASSLSVVSTDTQYF.